One and the same sample provided the 13 T cell receptor beta chains below, sequenced in a study of PD-L1 blockade in urothelial cancer. Measured with immunoSEQ multiplex PCR; TCRdb has only the in-frame clones, and not every one. The sample yields some 120,000 clones, around 89% seen once. Time point in this sample: peripheral blood 6 weeks after treatment start. The sequencing here drew on PBMCs, taken around atezolizumab (anti-PD-L1) treatment. All receptors derive from a man between 60 and 75 years old with urothelial cancer.

The table lists this clone with a count of one. The chain uses TRBV5-1 and TRBJ2-1; TRBD2 is a possible D gene (6 bases). The CDR3 consists of 15 residues. Germline CDR1 and CDR2: SGHRS and YFSETQ. V lost 1 base and J lost 0, with 8 bases in between. This CDR3 is CASSLPGSSYNEQFF. The CDR3 coding sequence is TGCGCCAGCAGCTTGCCCGGGAGCTCCTACAATGAGCAGTTCTTC.

The V call is TRBV30, the J call TRBJ2-7, with 10 bases identical to TRBD2. Trimming cost V 3 bases and J 3 bases; bases outside gene matches: 11. The germline V gene has CDR1 GTSNPN and CDR2 SVGIG (reference sequence). The CDR3 totals 16 residues. In DNA, the CDR3 is TGTGCCTGGAGAAAGGGGAGCGGGAGGGGTAACTACGAGCAGTACTTC. Translation gives CAWRKGSGRGNYEQYF.

The genes are TRBV5-1 and TRBJ2-7; 8 nucleotides align to TRBD2. After removal of 0 bases from V and 0 bases from J, the junction contained 20 bases not matched to a gene. The V gene's germline CDR1 is SGHRS and CDR2 YFSETQ. The CDR3 extends over 21 amino acids. CDR3 protein: CASSLVLTVGGARPSSYEQYF. The CDR3 DNA follows: TGCGCCAGCAGCTTGGTTCTTACGGTCGGGGGGGCCAGACCTAGCTCCTACGAGCAGTACTTC.

This clone was counted a few times. This chain uses TRBV4-3 with TRBJ2-5; D might be TRBD2 (5 bases). CDR1 is LGHNA and CDR2 is YSLEER in the germline V gene. This CDR3 has 14 amino acids. Trimming stripped 4 bases from V and 4 bases from J, with 13 bases between. The CDR3 bases are TGCGCCAGCAGCCCTGACGGGGAAAGAGAGACCCAGTACTTC. Its translation: CASSPDGERETQYF.

The chain recombines TRBV7-9 with TRBJ2-1, with a possible D match to TRBD2 (6 bases). CDR3 length: 17 amino acids. Germline-derived CDR1 and CDR2 are SEHNR and FQNEAQ (reference sequence). The V and J ends lost 4 bases and 0 bases respectively, with 16 bases between them. CDR3 sequence: CASSSEGRGSSYNEQFF. The CDR3 nucleotides are TGTGCCAGCAGCTCAGAAGGCCGGGGGAGCTCCTACAATGAGCAGTTCTTC.

CDR3 sequence (DNA): TGCGCCAGCAGCTTTAGGGCGGGAGGCGACGAGCAGTACTTC. This sequence encodes CASSFRAGGDEQYF. This chain joins TRBV5-1 and TRBJ2-7; 8 bases are a match to TRBD2. Germline CDR1 and CDR2: SGHRS and YFSETQ. This CDR3 is built from 14 residues. With 2 bases clipped from V and 5 bases from J, the junction kept 6 bases outside the gene matches.

The chain recombines TRBV5-1 with TRBJ2-2, with unresolved D. The CDR3 is 12 residues long. Trimming pared 7 bases from V and 7 bases from J, leaving 11 bases between. Per germline, CDR1 SGHRS and CDR2 YFSETQ. CDR3 residues: CASGAPGGELFF. In DNA, the CDR3 is TGCGCCAGCGGAGCTCCCGGCGGGGAGCTGTTTTTT.

V is TRBV5-4 and J is TRBJ2-3; 9 bases agree with TRBD2. Unmatched junction bases numbered 6, after V lost 2 bases and J lost 2 bases. The CDR3 consists of 16 residues. The germline gives CDR1 SGHNT, CDR2 YYREEE (reference sequence). The CDR3 nucleotides read TGTGCCAGCAGCTTCCAGCGGGGGGAAAACACAGATACGCAGTATTTT. Protein product: CASSFQRGENTDTQYF.

This chain joins TRBV7-9 and TRBJ1-2; 8 bases are shared with TRBD1. This CDR3 has 13 amino acids. V lost 2 bases and J lost 8; bases outside the gene matches: 4. Germline V gene lookup returns CDR1 SEHNR and CDR2 FQNEAQ (reference sequence). CDR3 bases: TGTGCCAGCAGCTTATTAGACAGGGGCGGCTACACCTTC. This sequence encodes CASSLLDRGGYTF. Full variable domain (missing parts from reference TRBV7-9 and TRBJ1-2): DTGVSQNPRHKITKRGQNVTFRCDPISEHNRLYWYRQTLGQGPEFLTYFQNEAQLEKSRLLSDRFSAERPKGSFSTLEIQRTEQGDSAMYLCASSLLDRGGYTFGSGTRLTVV.

J is TRBJ1-5 and V is TRBV6-1; D possibly corresponds to TRBD1 (6 bases). V lost 2 bases and J lost 4, with 12 bases in between. From germline, CDR1 is MNHNS and CDR2 SASEGT. CDR3 length: 15 residues. This CDR3 is CASSEMGTGNQPQHF. Here the CDR3 DNA reads TGTGCCAGCAGTGAAATGGGAACAGGGAATCAGCCCCAGCATTTT.

The chain combines TRBV29-1 with TRBJ1-5, with D perhaps matching TRBD1 (6 bases). V dropped 5 bases and J dropped 9 bases, with 14 bases sitting between them. This CDR3 comprises 12 residues. In germline, CDR1 is SQVTM, CDR2 ANQGSEA. The CDR3 spells CSVRAGEGPQHF. The CDR3 nucleotides read TGCAGCGTTAGGGCAGGGGAGGGGCCCCAGCATTTT. Filled out from reference TRBV29-1 and TRBJ1-5, the complete variable domain reads SAVISQKPSRDICQRGTSLTIQCQVDSQVTMMFWYRQQPGQSLTLIATANQGSEATYESGFVIDKFPISRPNLTFSTLTVSNMSPEDSSIYLCSVRAGEGPQHFGDGTRLSIL.

This chain joins TRBV11-3 and TRBJ2-7; D possibly corresponds to TRBD1 (6 bases). Germline CDR1 SGHNT, CDR2 YENEEA. The CDR3 spans 13 residues. V lost 0 bases and J 6 bases, leaving 9 bases between the germline ends. CDR3 DNA sequence: TGTGCCAGCAGCTTAGAGGGGGCGAGCGAGCAGTACTTC. It encodes CASSLEGASEQYF.

CDR3 coding DNA: TGTGCCAGCAGCTCCTCCGGGACAGGGCATGGCTACACCTTC. Amino acids: CASSSSGTGHGYTF. V gene TRBV7-6 combines with J gene TRBJ1-2; 9 bases line up with TRBD1. The CDR3 contains 14 residues. CDR1 is SGHVS and CDR2 is FNYEAQ in the germline V gene. V lost 4 bases and J lost 6; bases outside the gene matches: 6.